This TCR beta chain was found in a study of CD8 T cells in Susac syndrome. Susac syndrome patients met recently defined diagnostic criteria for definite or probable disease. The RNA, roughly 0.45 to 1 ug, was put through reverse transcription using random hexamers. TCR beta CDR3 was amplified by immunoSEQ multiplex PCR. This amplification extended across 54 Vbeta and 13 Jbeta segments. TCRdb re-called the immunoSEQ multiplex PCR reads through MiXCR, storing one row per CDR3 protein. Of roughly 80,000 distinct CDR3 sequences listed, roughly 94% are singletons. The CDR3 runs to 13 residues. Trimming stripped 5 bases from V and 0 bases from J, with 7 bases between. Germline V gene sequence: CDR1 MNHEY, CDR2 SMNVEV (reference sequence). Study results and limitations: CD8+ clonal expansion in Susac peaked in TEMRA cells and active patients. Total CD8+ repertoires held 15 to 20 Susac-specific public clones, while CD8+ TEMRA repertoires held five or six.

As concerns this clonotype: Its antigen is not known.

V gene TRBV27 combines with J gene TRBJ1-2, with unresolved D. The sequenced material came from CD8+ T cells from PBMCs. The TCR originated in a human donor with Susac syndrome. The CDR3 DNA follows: TGTGCCAGCAGTGCGACATCTAACTATGGCTACACCTTC. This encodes CASSATSNYGYTF.